This T cell receptor (beta chain) was identified in a study of molecular identifiers for immune sequencing clone quantification. Deletions cut 5 bases from V and 6 bases from J, with 10 bases between. There are 13 residues in the CDR3. Previously described methods and listed TCR primers were employed for the bulk TCR libraries. TCRdb itself ran the PCR reads through MiXCR, one entry per CDR3 protein. Among about 330,000 distinct CDR3 sequences, roughly a quarter were seen once, and the ten largest hold roughly 0.7%. V usage is TRBV12-3 or TRBV12-4 and J usage is TRBJ2-2; the D gene is possibly TRBD1 (6 bases). The TCR originated in a human donor in good health. Some libraries in this study had Jurkat cell RNA spiked in. The source material was naive CD8+ T cells from blood, with Jurkat cell RNA spiked in. Documented subset: FACS-sorted CD8+CD4-CCR7+CD45RA+ naive T cells. The CDR3: CASSPQGSGELFF. The CDR3 bases are TGTGCCAGCAGTCCCCAGGGGTCCGGGGAGCTGTTTTTT.